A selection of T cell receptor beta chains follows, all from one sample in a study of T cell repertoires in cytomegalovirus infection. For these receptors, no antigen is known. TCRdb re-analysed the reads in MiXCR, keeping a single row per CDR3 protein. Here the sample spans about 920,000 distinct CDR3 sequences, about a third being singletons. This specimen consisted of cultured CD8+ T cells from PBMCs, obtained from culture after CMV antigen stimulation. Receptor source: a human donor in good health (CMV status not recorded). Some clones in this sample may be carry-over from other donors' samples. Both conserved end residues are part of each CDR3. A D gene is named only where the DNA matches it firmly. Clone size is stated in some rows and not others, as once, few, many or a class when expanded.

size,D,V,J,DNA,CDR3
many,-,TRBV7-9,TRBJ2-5,TGTGCCAGCAGTCCAATAGCAGAAGAGACCCAGTACTTC,CASSPIAEETQYF
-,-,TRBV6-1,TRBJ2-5,TGTGCCAGCAGTGAAGCGGTGGGGGACATGTGGCAAGAGACCCAGTACTTC,CASSEAVGDMWQETQYF
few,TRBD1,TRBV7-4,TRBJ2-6,TGTGCCAGCAGCCTATCGACAGGGGGCAAAGGTGGGGCCAACGTCCTGACTTTC,CASSLSTGGKGGANVLTF
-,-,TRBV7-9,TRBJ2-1,TGTGCCAGCAGCCAGGGGGCGGGGGCGTACTACAATGAGCAGTTCTTC,CASSQGAGAYYNEQFF
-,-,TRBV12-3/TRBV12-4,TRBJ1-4,TGTGCCAGCAGGCTATCCCAGGGTTTCGATGAAAAACTGTTTTTT,CASRLSQGFDEKLFF
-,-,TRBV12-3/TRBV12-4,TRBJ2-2,TGTGCCAGCAGTGGCAGACACCCGAACACCGGGGAGCTGTTTTTT,CASSGRHPNTGELFF
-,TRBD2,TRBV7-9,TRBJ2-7,TGTGCCAGCAGCTTAGGGGGGACTAGCGGGGGGGCCGATCCTATCCACGAGCAGTACTTC,CASSLGGTSGGADPIHEQYF
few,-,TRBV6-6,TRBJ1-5,TGTGCCAGCAGTTACTCGAATCCGAGGGTCGTCAATCAGCCCCAGCATTTT,CASSYSNPRVVNQPQHF
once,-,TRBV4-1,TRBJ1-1,TGCGCCAGCAGCCAAGATTGGAGGCACACTGAAGCTTTCTTT,CASSQDWRHTEAFF
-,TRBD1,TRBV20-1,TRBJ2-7,TGCAGTGCTAGCGAGGGGGCGAATTACGAGCAGTACTTC,CSASEGANYEQYF
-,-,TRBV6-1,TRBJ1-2,TGTGCCAGCAGTGAACTCCCAGCACCCGCATCAAATGGCTACACCTTC,CASSELPAPASNGYTF
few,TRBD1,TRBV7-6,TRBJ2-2,TGTGCCAGCAGCTCCGGACAGGGGGCCCCCGGGGAGCTGTTTTTT,CASSSGQGAPGELFF
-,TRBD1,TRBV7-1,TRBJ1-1,TGTGCCAGCAGCAGTCCAGGGGGCACTGACGCTTTCTTT,CASSSPGGTDAFF
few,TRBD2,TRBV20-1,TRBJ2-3,TGCAGTGCTAGAGTAGGACTAGCGGGGGGCCTGAAAGATACGCAGTATTTT,CSARVGLAGGLKDTQYF
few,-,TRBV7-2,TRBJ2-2,TGTGCCAGCAGCTTAGTCATAGGGACCGGGGAGCTGTTTTTT,CASSLVIGTGELFF
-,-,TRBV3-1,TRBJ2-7,TGTGCCAGCAGTCTCCGGGACGCCGACTCCTACGAGCAGTACTTC,CASSLRDADSYEQYF
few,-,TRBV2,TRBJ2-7,TGTGCCAGCAATGACGGGGACAACCTCTACGAGCAGTACTTC,CASNDGDNLYEQYF
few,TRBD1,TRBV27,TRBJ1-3,TGTGCCAGCAGTTCGGGACAGCTCTCTGGAAACACCATATATTTT,CASSSGQLSGNTIYF
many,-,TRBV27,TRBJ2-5,TGTGCCAGCAGTTTGTCCCCGCGAGAGACCCAGTACTTC,CASSLSPRETQYF
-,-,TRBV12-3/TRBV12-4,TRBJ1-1,TGTGCCAGCAGTTCCAAATTATCAGGGAACACTGAAGCTTTCTTT,CASSSKLSGNTEAFF
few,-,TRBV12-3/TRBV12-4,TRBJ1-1,TGTGCCAGCAGTTTAACCGAGGGAGGAACTGAAGCTTTCTTT,CASSLTEGGTEAFF
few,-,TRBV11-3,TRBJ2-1,TGTGCCAGCAGCCCGGGTTACTCCTACAATGAGCAGTTCTTC,CASSPGYSYNEQFF
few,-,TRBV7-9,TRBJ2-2,TGTGCCAGCAGCTTACCAGGACACACGAACACCGGGGAGCTGTTTTTT,CASSLPGHTNTGELFF
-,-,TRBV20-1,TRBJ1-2,TGCAGTGTTCCCAGGCAGGCTTATGGCTACACCTTC,CSVPRQAYGYTF
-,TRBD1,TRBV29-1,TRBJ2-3,TGCAGCGTTGAAGGGGGACAGTTCACAGATACGCAGTATTTT,CSVEGGQFTDTQYF
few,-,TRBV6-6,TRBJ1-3,TGTGCCACTAAGCGCGGGGATCTTGGAAACACCATATATTTT,CATKRGDLGNTIYF
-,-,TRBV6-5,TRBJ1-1,TGTGCCAGCAGTTCGACAGGTAACACTAAAGCTTTCTTT,CASSSTGNTKAFF
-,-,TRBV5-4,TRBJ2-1,TGTGCCAGCAGCTTGGAAGGTTGGAGGGGATTGGTAGGTAATGAGCAGTTCTTC,CASSLEGWRGLVGNEQFF
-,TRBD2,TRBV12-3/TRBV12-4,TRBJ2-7,TGTGCCAGCACTAGCGGGACCCTTCAATTCTACGAGCAGTACTTC,CASTSGTLQFYEQYF
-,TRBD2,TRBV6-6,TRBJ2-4,TGTGCCAGCAGTTACTCACGGGAGGGGCGGATTCAGGCCAAAAACATTCAGTACTTC,CASSYSREGRIQAKNIQYF
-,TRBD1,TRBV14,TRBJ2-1,TGTGCCAGCAGCCAAGATAGGGGGCTCCCGGGGAATGAGCAGTTCTTC,CASSQDRGLPGNEQFF
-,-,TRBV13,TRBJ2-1,TGTGCCAGCAGCCGGACATTCCAAAACCCTTCCTACAATGAGCAGTTCTTC,CASSRTFQNPSYNEQFF
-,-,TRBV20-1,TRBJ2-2,TGCAGTGCTAGGGGCAACACCGGGGAGCTGTTTTTT,CSARGNTGELFF
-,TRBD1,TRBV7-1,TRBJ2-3,TGTGCCAGCAGAAAATCAGGGGGCTGGGCAGATACGCAGTATTTT,CASRKSGGWADTQYF
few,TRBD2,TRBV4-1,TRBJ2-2,TGCGCCAGCAGCCAAGGCGGTAGCGGGGGACTCACCGGGGAGCTGTTTTTT,CASSQGGSGGLTGELFF
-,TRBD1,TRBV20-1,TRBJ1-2,TGCAGTGCCCCCCGGGACAGGGTCGACAACTATGGCTACACCTTC,CSAPRDRVDNYGYTF
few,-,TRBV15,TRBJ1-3,TGTGCCACCAGCAGAGGACGGGTTTATGCTGGAAACACCATATATTTT,CATSRGRVYAGNTIYF
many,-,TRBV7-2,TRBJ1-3,TGTGCCAGCAGCTCAGACAGCAGCTCTGGAAACACCATATATTTT,CASSSDSSSGNTIYF
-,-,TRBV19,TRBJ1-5,TGTGCCAGTAGGCGGGACACCAATCAGCCCCAGCATTTT,CASRRDTNQPQHF
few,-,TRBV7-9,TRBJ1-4,TGTGCCAGCAGCTCGGGACCTCCGGAACTGTTTTTT,CASSSGPPELFF
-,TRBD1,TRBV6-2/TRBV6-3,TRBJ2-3,TGTGCCAGCAGTTACTCCCAGGGGGCCCCAGATACGCAGTATTTT,CASSYSQGAPDTQYF
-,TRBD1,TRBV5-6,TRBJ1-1,TGTGCCAGCAGACAGGCGGGGACAGGGGGCCCGAACACTGAAGCTTTCTTT,CASRQAGTGGPNTEAFF
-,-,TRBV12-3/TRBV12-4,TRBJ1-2,TGTGCCAGCACCCTTTTGTTGGCAGGGAGCGGCTACACCTTC,CASTLLLAGSGYTF
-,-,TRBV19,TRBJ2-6,TGTGCCACCGGGCCATTCTCTGGGGCCAACGTCCTGACTTTC,CATGPFSGANVLTF
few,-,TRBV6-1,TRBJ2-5,TGTGCCAGCAGTGAGCCACGAAAAGAGACCCAGTACTTC,CASSEPRKETQYF